This TCR beta chain is drawn from a study of identical twins. This clonotype occurred many times. It was template switching that added a universal primer site, and there were unique molecular identifiers on the cDNA. MiXCR was run by TCRdb on the 5' RACE reads, yielding one entry per CDR3 protein. Among about 700,000 distinct CDR3 sequences, 8.6% were seen once, and the ten largest hold around 0.98%. Germline CDR1 and CDR2: SEHNR and FQNEAQ (reference sequence). The CDR3 contains 15 residues. V lost 1 base and J 2 bases, leaving 10 bases between the germline ends. These data also formed part of another study, on yellow fever vaccine responses in identical twins.

This chain links TRBV7-9 with TRBJ2-3; D is undetermined. Sequencing was carried out using PBMCs. This receptor was obtained from a woman under 30 in good health. CDR3 region: CASSLVSRDTDTQYF. In DNA form, the CDR3 reads TGTGCCAGCAGCTTAGTGAGTAGAGACACAGATACGCAGTATTTT.